This T cell receptor (beta chain) comes out of a study of CD4 T cells in relation to SARS-CoV-2 and coronaviruses (dated by TCRdb to the early 2020s). Regarding the study in general: In the ViraFEST assay, PBMCs were grown with antigen for 10 days, and TCR beta CDR3s were then sequenced to identify antigen-specific clonal expansions. A different TCR-beta assay, based on Illumina, was used to sequence expansion assays from other donors in the study. The Adaptive Biotechnologies TCR-sequencing kit was used for samples from a few pre-COVID donors and for the naive versus memory experiments, whereas the other data were Illumina-based. At the level of individual TCR clonotypes, the study measured memory CD4+ T cell crossreactivity between SARS-CoV-2 spike protein and common cold coronavirus spike proteins. Shared crossreactive spike epitopes were mapped to their HLA restriction using patient-derived lymphoblastoid cell lines. An HIV-1 Nef peptide pool or a no-peptide culture served as the negative reference condition. Broad study findings and their caveats: Memory CD4+ clonotypes crossrecognizing SARS-CoV-2 and at least one common cold coronavirus spike were found in around 65% of donors. Because the crossreactivity analysis focused on spike protein, crossreactivity against other viral proteins was not assessed. Because no donor provided both pre-pandemic and post-infection samples, tracing the source of pre-existing responses was limited. Small numbers of patients and of tested TCRs were a limitation of the study. Significantly weaker SARS-CoV-2-driven expansion was shown by crossreactive clones than by monoreactive clones, consistent with antigenic imprinting.

CD4+ T cells from unexposed donors were collected before the COVID-19 pandemic (2011-2018). The EasySep CD4+ T cell isolation kit was used to isolate CD4+ T cells once the cultures had run for roughly 9 days. As far as cell numbers permitted, CD4+ T cells from unexposed donors were tested for reactivity against SARS-CoV-2 S and N as well as four spike pools from common cold coronaviruses. PBMCs were cultured at two million per well in IMDM supplemented with around 5.1% human AB serum and 8 to 10 IU/ml IL-2. Half of the culture medium was replaced with fresh IL-2-containing medium on days 3 and 7. Each peptide culture condition was generally run in triplicate replicate wells. Leukapheresis product for the unexposed donors was purchased commercially. PBMCs were isolated from leukapheresis product or whole blood by Ficoll-Paque PLUS gradient centrifugation. PBMCs were either cryopreserved at -140°C or used fresh in the expansion assay. The QIAamp Micro DNA Kit was used to extract genomic DNA from the CD4+ T cells.

Libraries were built with the immunoSEQ multiplex PCR assay. Per the original workflow: Preprocessing removed nonproductive sequences and CDR3s not starting with C, not ending with F or W, or shorter than 7 amino acids. Antigen-specific clonotypes were called with the MANAFEST web app on the basis of expansion relative to the reference and to other culture wells. A clone was considered positive if significant expansion relative to the reference culture was observed in 2 of 3 replicate wells at an FDR below 0.05. To be called positive, a clone also had to show significant expansion compared with every other tandem well and an odds ratio greater than 5. Pairwise Levenshtein distance, computed with the stringdist R package after three terminal residues were trimmed from each end, was used as the measure of CDR3 homology. TCRdb stores this immuneACCESS table with in-frame sequences only. Part of the clones is absent; in the studies checked, under half of the shortfall reflects unresolved V genes, and no reason is known for the rest. V, J and clone size were drawn from that table, and D and trimming were deduced from the DNA. This sample comprises approximately 25,000 clones, about three quarters of them detected only once. Clones ranked in the top ten supply around 13% of the sample.

The sample holds one count of this clone. Which antigen it targets is not known. No much larger clonotype is one base removed from it; base qualities were not supplied. The sequence was obtained from a human donor in good health. Source material: CD4+ T cells from PBMCs, cultured in vitro.

The nucleotide sequence is TGTGCCAGCAGCTTCCTCGGGACGGATCCTGGAAACACCATATATTTT. This codes for CASSFLGTDPGNTIYF. This chain is built from TRBV7-9 and TRBJ1-3; the best D guess is TRBD1, with 5 bases matching. The cysteine opens and the phenylalanine closes a CDR3 of 16 amino acids. This entry keeps only the CDR3 DNA: 48 bases, framed from base 1. Trimming at the junction amounts to 3 bases on V and 2 bases on J, and the germline ends lie 14 bases apart. The CDR1 and CDR2 encoded by the germline V gene (reference sequence) are SEHNR and FQNEAQ.